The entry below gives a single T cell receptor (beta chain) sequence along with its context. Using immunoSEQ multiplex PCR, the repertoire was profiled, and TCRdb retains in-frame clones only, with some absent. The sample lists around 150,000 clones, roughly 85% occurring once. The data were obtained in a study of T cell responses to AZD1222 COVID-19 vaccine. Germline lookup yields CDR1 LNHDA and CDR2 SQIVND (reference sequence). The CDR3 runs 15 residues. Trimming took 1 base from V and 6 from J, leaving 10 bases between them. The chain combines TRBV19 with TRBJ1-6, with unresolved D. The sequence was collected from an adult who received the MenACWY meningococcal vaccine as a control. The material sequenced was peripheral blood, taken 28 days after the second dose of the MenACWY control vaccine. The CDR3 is CASSIGGVGNSPLHF. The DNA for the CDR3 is TGTGCCAGTAGTATAGGAGGCGTAGGTAATTCACCCCTCCACTTT.